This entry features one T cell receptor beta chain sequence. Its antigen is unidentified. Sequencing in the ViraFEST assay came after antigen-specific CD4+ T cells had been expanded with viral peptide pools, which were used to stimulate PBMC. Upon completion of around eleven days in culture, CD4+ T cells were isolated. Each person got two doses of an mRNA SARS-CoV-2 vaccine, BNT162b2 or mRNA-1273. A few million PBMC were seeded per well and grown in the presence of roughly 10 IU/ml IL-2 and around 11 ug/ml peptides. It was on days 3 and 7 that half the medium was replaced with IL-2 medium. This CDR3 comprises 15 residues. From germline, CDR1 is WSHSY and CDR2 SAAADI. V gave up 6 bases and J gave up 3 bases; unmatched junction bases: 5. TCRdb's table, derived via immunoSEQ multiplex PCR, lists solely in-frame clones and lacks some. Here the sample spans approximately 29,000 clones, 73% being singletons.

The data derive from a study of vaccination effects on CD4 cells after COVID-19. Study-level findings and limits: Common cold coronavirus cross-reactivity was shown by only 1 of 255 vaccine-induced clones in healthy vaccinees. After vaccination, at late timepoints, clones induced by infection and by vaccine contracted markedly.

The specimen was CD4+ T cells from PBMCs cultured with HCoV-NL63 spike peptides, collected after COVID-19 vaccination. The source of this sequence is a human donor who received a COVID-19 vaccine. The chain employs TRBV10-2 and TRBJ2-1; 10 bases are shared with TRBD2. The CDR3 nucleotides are TGCGCCAGCAGGGAGAGCGGGGGGGTCTACAATGAGCAGTTCTTC. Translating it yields CASRESGGVYNEQFF.